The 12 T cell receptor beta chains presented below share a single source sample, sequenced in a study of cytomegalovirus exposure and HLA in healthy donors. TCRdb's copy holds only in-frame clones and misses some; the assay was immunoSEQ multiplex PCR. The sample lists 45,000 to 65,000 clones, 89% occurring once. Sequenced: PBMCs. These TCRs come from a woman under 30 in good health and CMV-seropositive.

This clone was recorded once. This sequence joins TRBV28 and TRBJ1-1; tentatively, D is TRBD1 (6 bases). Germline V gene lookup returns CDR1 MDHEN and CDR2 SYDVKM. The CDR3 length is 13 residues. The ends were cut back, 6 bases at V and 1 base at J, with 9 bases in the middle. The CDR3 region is CASSWTANTEAFF. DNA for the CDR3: TGTGCCAGCAGCTGGACAGCGAACACTGAAGCTTTCTTT.

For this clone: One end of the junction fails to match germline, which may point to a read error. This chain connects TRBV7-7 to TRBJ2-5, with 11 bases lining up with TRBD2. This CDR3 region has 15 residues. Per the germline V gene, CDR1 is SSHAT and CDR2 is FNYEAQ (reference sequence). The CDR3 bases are TGTGCTAGCAGCGCTAGCGGGGGGCCCGGGGGGACCCAGTACTTC. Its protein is CASSASGGPGGTQYF.

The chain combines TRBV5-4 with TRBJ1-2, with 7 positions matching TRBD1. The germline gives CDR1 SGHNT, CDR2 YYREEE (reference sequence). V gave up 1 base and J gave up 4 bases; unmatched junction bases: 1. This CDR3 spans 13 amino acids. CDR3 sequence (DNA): TGTGCCAGCAGCTTGCCAGGGGGCTATGGCTACACCTTC. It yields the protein CASSLPGGYGYTF.

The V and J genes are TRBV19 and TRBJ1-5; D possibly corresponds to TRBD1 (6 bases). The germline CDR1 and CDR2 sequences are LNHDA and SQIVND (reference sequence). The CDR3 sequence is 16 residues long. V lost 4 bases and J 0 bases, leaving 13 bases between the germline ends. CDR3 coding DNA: TGTGCCAGTAGTACCGGGACACCGATTAGCAATCAGCCCCAGCATTTT. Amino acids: CASSTGTPISNQPQHF. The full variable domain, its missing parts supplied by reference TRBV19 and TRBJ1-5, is DGGITQSPKYLFRKEGQNVTLSCEQNLNHDAMYWYRQDPGQGLRLIYYSQIVNDFQKGDIAEGYSVSREKKESFPLTVTSAQKNPTAFYLCASSTGTPISNQPQHFGDGTRLSIL.

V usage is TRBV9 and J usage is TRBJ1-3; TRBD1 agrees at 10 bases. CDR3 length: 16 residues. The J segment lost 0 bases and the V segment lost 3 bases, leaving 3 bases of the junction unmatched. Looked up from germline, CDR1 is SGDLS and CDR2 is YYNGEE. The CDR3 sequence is CASSGGQGLSGNTIYF. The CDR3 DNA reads TGTGCCAGCAGCGGGGGACAGGGGCTCTCTGGAAACACCATATATTTT.

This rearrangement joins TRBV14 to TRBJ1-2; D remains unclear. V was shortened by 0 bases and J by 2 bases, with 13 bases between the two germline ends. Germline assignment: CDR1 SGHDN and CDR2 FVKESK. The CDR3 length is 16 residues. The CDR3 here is CASSQDWEGANYGYTF. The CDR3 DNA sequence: TGTGCCAGCAGCCAAGATTGGGAGGGCGCAAACTATGGCTACACCTTC.

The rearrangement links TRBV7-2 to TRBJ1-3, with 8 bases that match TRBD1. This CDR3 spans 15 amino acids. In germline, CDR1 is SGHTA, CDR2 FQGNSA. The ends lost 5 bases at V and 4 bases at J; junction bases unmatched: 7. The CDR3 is CASSATGGFGNTIYF. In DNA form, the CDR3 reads TGTGCCAGCAGCGCCACAGGGGGTTTCGGAAACACCATATATTTT.

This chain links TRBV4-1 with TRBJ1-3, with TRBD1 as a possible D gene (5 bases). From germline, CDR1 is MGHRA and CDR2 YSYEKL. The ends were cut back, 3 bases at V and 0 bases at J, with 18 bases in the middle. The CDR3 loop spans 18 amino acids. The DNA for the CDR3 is TGCGCCAGCAGCCACCCCGGCAGGGTCGGGCTCTCTGGAAACACCATATATTTT. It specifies CASSHPGRVGLSGNTIYF.

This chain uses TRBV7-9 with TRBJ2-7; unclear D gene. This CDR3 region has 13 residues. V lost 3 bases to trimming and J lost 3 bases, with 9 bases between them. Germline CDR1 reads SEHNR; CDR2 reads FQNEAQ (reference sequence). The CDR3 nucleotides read TGTGCCAGCAGCTTCGGTGGAGACTACGAGCAGTACTTC. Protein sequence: CASSFGGDYEQYF.

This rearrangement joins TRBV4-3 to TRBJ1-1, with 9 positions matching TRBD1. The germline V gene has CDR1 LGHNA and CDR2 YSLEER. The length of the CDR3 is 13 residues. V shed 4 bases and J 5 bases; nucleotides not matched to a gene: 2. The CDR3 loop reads CASSPQGATEAFF. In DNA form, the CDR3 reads TGCGCCAGCAGCCCACAGGGGGCGACTGAAGCTTTCTTT.

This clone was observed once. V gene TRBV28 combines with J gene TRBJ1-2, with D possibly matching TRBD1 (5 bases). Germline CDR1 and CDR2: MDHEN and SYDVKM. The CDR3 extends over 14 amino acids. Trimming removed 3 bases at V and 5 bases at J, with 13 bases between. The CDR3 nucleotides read TGTGCCAGCAGTTTGGGGGGGGTCCTGTATGGCTACACCTTC. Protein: CASSLGGVLYGYTF.

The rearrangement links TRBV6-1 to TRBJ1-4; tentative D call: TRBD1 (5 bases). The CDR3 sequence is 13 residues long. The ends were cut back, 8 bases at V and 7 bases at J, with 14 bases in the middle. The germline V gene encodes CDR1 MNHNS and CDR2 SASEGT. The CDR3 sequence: CASRRVASEKLFF. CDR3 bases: TGTGCCAGCCGCAGGGTTGCGAGTGAAAAACTGTTTTTT.